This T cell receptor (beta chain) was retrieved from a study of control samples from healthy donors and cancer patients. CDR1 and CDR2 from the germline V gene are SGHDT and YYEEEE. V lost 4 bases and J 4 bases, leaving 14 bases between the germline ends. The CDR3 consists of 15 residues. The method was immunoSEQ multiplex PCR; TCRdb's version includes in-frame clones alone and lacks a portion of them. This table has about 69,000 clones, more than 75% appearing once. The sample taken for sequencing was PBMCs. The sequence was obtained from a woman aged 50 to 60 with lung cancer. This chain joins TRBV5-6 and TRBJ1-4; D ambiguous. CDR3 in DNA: TGTGCCAGCAGCCAGTCTCCGGGATATAATGAAAAACTGTTTTTT. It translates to CASSQSPGYNEKLFF. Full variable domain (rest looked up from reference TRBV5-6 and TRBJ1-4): DAGVTQSPTHLIKTRGQQVTLRCSPKSGHDTVSWYQQALGQGPQFIFQYYEEEERQRGNFPDRFSGHQFPNYSSELNVNALLLGDSALYLCASSQSPGYNEKLFFGSGTQLSVL.